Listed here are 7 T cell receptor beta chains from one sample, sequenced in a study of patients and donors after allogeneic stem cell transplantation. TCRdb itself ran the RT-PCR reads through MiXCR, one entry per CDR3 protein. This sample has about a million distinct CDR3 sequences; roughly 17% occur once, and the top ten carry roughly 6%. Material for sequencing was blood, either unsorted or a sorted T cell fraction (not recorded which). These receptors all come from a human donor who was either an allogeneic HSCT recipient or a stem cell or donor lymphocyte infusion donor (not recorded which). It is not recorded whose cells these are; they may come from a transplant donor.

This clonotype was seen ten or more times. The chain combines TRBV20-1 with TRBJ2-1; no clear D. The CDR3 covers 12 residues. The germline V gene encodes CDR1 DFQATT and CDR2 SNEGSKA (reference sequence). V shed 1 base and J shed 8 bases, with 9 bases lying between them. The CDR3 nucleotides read TGCAGTGCTAGAGGGGGAACCCATGAGCAGTTCTTC. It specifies CSARGGTHEQFF.

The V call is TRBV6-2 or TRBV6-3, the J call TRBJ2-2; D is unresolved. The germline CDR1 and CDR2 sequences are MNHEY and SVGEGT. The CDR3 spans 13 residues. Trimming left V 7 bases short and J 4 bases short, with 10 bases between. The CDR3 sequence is CASTKRSTGELFF. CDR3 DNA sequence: TGTGCCAGCACCAAACGGAGCACCGGGGAGCTGTTTTTT.

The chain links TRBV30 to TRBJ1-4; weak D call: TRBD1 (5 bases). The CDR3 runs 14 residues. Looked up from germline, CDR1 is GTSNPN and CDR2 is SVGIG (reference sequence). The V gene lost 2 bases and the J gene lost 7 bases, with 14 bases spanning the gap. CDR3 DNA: TGTGCCTGGAGTCAAGGGCAGGGAGGTGAAAAACTGTTTTTT. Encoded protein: CAWSQGQGGEKLFF.

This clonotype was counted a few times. The CDR3 DNA reads TGTGCCAGCGTAGCCCACAGGGGAATCCCTGGGGCCAACGTCCTGACTTTC. Translating gives CASVAHRGIPGANVLTF. V usage is TRBV27 and J usage is TRBJ2-6; TRBD1 aligns across 7 bases. Losses at the gene ends were 8 bases for V and 2 bases for J; bases not matched to a gene: 12. This CDR3 region has 17 residues. Per the germline V gene, CDR1 is MNHEY and CDR2 is SMNVEV (reference sequence).

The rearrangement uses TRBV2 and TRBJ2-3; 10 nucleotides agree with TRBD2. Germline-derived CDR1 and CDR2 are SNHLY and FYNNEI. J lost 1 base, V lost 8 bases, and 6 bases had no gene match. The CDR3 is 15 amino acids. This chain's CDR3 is CASLSGGAGTDTQYF. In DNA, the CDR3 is TGTGCCAGCCTGAGCGGGGGGGCAGGCACAGATACGCAGTATTTT.

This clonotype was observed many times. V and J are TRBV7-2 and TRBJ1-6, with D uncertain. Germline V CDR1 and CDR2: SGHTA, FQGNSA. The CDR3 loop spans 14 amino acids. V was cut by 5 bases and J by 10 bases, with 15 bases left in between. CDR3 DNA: TGTGCCAGCAGCATGGTTGGTTTCGGATCACCCCTCCACTTT. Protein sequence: CASSMVGFGSPLHF.

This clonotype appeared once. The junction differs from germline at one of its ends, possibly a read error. The CDR3 is CSVKETVNRGRTDTQYF. The CDR3 nucleotides are TGCAGCGTTAAAGAGACGGTGAACAGGGGAAGAACAGATACGCAGTATTTT. The chain couples TRBV29-1 to TRBJ2-3, with 7 bases that match TRBD1. CDR3 length: 17 amino acids. Looked up from germline, CDR1 is SQVTM and CDR2 is ANQGSEA.